These T cell receptor beta chains were read from a single sample in a study of cytomegalovirus exposure and HLA in healthy donors. Sequencing used immunoSEQ multiplex PCR; TCRdb keeps in-frame clones, though not all of them. The top ten hold under 2% of the sample, which has around 220,000 clones, 75% to 80% seen once. The sample comprised PBMCs. The receptors come from a man between 18 and 29 years old in good health and CMV-seronegative. Each CDR3 is given with its conserved first and last residue.

cdr3_length,v_call,j_call,cdr3_aa
16,TRBV7-6,TRBJ2-5,CASSSFPGQLRETQYF
13,TRBV27,TRBJ2-5,CASSTGYQETQYF
13,TRBV19,TRBJ1-2,CASSTPTVYGYTF
16,TRBV4-1,TRBJ2-1,CASSQGHGRAPDEQFF
14,TRBV9,TRBJ1-2,CASSVAGTGEGYTF
15,TRBV5-1,TRBJ1-6,CASSPSDSMDSPLHF
16,TRBV5-1,.,CASSPGAGAVGYEQYF
18,TRBV7-6,TRBJ2-3,CASSLVASGQQRTDTQYF
14,TRBV5-1,TRBJ1-2,CASSVPREQGGYTF
13,TRBV5-1,TRBJ1-6,CASSGGSNSPLHF
11,TRBV5-6,TRBJ1-1,CASSWEGVAFF
16,TRBV7-2,TRBJ2-2,CASSLVGTGRTGELFF
16,TRBV28,TRBJ2-1,CASSLYWLASYNEQFF
16,TRBV7-2,TRBJ2-5,CASSSGLAGGRGTQYF
14,TRBV4-1,TRBJ2-7,CASSPSQGTYEQYF
17,TRBV30,TRBJ2-6,CAWSFGDRSSGANVLTF
17,TRBV18,TRBJ1-4,CASSPMALTGKGEKLFF
16,TRBV4-1,TRBJ2-7,CASSPLPGQGPYEQYF
19,TRBV7-9,TRBJ2-7,CSSSLWGGLAGDRGYEQYF
13,TRBV5-5,TRBJ2-7,CASSLLPPYEQYF
17,TRBV29-1,TRBJ2-3,CSVVSVLGGDGADTQYF
18,TRBV4-1,TRBJ1-2,CASSQGLRGTEINYGYTF
15,TRBV6-5,TRBJ2-5,CASSFTTSGSETQYF
15,TRBV9,TRBJ2-3,CASSVRGGSADTQYF
16,TRBV11-3,TRBJ2-5,CASSLAVGVLGETQYF
16,TRBV18,TRBJ1-4,CASSPPSGPGTEKLFF
14,TRBV15,TRBJ2-7,CATSRDRQDYEQYF
12,TRBV28,TRBJ1-1,CASSLLAAEAFF
14,TRBV2,TRBJ2-7,CASSERQGVGEQYF
15,TRBV7-9,TRBJ2-2,CASSILRQNTGELFF
13,TRBV2,TRBJ2-7,CASYAGRQYEQYF
16,TRBV6-5,TRBJ2-7,CASSYGGPSGTYEQYF
16,TRBV28,TRBJ1-1,CASSLWGTGWNTEAFF
17,TRBV4-3,TRBJ2-2,CASSQVLDTANTGELFF
13,TRBV19,TRBJ2-3,CASSSQGDDTQYF
13,TRBV29-1,TRBJ2-5,CSVGRGVQETQYF
14,TRBV4-3,TRBJ1-1,CASSPRQINTEAFF
13,TRBV28,TRBJ2-5,CASSPWTTETQYF
12,TRBV7-9,TRBJ2-3,CSSSSLTDTQYF
15,TRBV14,TRBJ2-5,CASSQAGTRGETQYF
12,TRBV27,TRBJ1-2,CASSAGADGYTF
15,TRBV5-1,TRBJ1-6,CASSLVGGDNSPLHF
16,TRBV5-4,TRBJ1-2,CASSSSGTGGPYGYTF
15,TRBV7-2,TRBJ1-1,CASSLQGFRNTEAFF
21,TRBV4-3,TRBJ2-7,CASSQDPPGPAGTGNEDEQYF
13,TRBV7-3,TRBJ2-7,CASSLQQGGEQYF
14,TRBV7-2,TRBJ2-1,CASSLAGQENEQFF
18,TRBV30,TRBJ1-2,CAWSVTGTGVNFNYGYTF
14,TRBV19,TRBJ2-7,CASSITGPTYEQYF
15,TRBV6-6,TRBJ2-2,CASIDRGRNTGELFF
16,TRBV6-6,TRBJ2-7,CASSSRGVPGPYEQYF
14,TRBV9,TRBJ2-2,CASSARGLTGELFF
13,TRBV5-6,TRBJ2-1,CASSLGEGNEQFF
17,TRBV11-3,TRBJ2-1,CASSPRSTSGGAYEQFF
17,TRBV4-3,TRBJ2-5,CASSQEPSGAPRETQYF